This TCR beta chain was profiled in a study of cytomegalovirus exposure and HLA in healthy donors. Across the whole study: Ancestry clustering placed roughly 86% of several hundred genotyped donors in the Caucasian-associated cluster.

General observations from the study: The authors reported that TCR beta sequences could predict HLA-A and HLA-B alleles. These predictions were accurate for most subjects in the first cohort.

PCR used 60 Vbeta primers and 13 Jbeta primers. Only in-frame clones appear in the TCRdb table, and some are missing; sequencing was by immunoSEQ multiplex PCR. This table holds about 94,000 clones, 79% found once. This clone turned up a few times. Its specificity is not known. The germline CDR1 and CDR2 sequences are SGHKS and YYEKEE (reference sequence). Trimming cost V 4 bases and J 4 bases; bases outside gene matches: 8. The CDR3 runs to 16 residues. The sample comprised PBMCs. This clonotype originated in a woman aged 40-49 years in good health and CMV-seronegative. The rearrangement uses TRBV5-5 and TRBJ2-3, with 11 bases that match TRBD1. The CDR3 here is CASSIGQGARADTQYF. CDR3 sequence (DNA): TGTGCCAGCAGCATCGGACAGGGGGCAAGGGCAGATACGCAGTATTTT.